A single sample gave rise to the 5 T cell receptor beta chains below, sequenced in a study of read filtering for tumor transcriptome and immune sequencing. From around 440 ng of RNA, a library with molecular barcoded alpha/delta and beta/gamma adaptors was made. TCRdb processed the reads anew with MiXCR; each CDR3 protein has one entry. The sample lists some 62,000 distinct CDR3 sequences, approximately 15% occurring once. Specimen: a population of CD138-negative cells sorted from bone marrow. These receptors all come from a donor at least 40 years old with multiple myeloma.

This clonotype was observed once. The V gene is TRBV30, the J gene TRBJ1-5, with D maybe TRBD1 (5 bases). Germline CDR1 GTSNPN, CDR2 SVGIG (reference sequence). This CDR3 has 13 amino acids. V was clipped by 1 base and J by 5 bases, with 9 bases between them. As DNA, the CDR3 is TGTGCCTGGAGTGAAGGGGTTTATCAGCCCCAGCATTTT. Translation: CAWSEGVYQPQHF. The full variable domain, rest sourced from reference TRBV30 and TRBJ1-5, is SQTIHQWPATLVQPVGSPLSLECTVEGTSNPNLYWYRQAAGRGLQLLFYSVGIGQISSEVPQNLSASRPQDRQFILSSKKLLLSDSGFYLCAWSEGVYQPQHFGDGTRLSIL.

The V gene is TRBV20-1, the J gene TRBJ2-1, with a possible D match to TRBD2 (6 bases). V lost 0 bases and J 4 bases, leaving 13 bases between the germline ends. The CDR3 is made up of 15 amino acids. The germline gives CDR1 DFQATT, CDR2 SNEGSKA (reference sequence). The CDR3 DNA follows: TGCAGTGCTAGAGATTCGAGCGGGCCTTACAATGAGCAGTTCTTC. Amino acid sequence: CSARDSSGPYNEQFF.

This clonotype appeared many times. The chain combines TRBV2 with TRBJ2-1; D perhaps matches TRBD2 (7 bases). Trimming stripped 8 bases from V and 5 bases from J, with 13 bases between. The CDR3 length is 13 residues. Germline assignment: CDR1 SNHLY and CDR2 FYNNEI. As DNA, the CDR3 is TGTGCCAGCGGGGGCCTAGCGGACAATGAGCAGTTCTTC. It is translated as CASGGLADNEQFF.

The genes are TRBV28 and TRBJ2-5, with 7 bases matching TRBD2. With V trimmed by 0 bases and J by 9 bases, 19 bases remained unmatched. The CDR3 covers 18 residues. In germline, CDR1 is MDHEN, CDR2 SYDVKM. CDR3: CASSLWVRAGPAERAQYF. The DNA of the CDR3 is TGTGCCAGCAGTTTATGGGTACGAGCGGGGCCGGCCGAGAGGGCCCAGTACTTC.

This clonotype was counted many times. The chain has TRBV10-2 and TRBJ2-3, with 9 bases aligning to TRBD2. This CDR3 is built from 19 residues. V gave up 0 bases and J gave up 1 base; unmatched junction bases: 11. Germline values: CDR1 WSHSY, CDR2 SAAADI. In nucleotides, the CDR3 is TGCGCCAGCAGTGAGTCGACGGGGATAATAGCGGGAGGCACAGATACGCAGTATTTT. It encodes CASSESTGIIAGGTDTQYF.